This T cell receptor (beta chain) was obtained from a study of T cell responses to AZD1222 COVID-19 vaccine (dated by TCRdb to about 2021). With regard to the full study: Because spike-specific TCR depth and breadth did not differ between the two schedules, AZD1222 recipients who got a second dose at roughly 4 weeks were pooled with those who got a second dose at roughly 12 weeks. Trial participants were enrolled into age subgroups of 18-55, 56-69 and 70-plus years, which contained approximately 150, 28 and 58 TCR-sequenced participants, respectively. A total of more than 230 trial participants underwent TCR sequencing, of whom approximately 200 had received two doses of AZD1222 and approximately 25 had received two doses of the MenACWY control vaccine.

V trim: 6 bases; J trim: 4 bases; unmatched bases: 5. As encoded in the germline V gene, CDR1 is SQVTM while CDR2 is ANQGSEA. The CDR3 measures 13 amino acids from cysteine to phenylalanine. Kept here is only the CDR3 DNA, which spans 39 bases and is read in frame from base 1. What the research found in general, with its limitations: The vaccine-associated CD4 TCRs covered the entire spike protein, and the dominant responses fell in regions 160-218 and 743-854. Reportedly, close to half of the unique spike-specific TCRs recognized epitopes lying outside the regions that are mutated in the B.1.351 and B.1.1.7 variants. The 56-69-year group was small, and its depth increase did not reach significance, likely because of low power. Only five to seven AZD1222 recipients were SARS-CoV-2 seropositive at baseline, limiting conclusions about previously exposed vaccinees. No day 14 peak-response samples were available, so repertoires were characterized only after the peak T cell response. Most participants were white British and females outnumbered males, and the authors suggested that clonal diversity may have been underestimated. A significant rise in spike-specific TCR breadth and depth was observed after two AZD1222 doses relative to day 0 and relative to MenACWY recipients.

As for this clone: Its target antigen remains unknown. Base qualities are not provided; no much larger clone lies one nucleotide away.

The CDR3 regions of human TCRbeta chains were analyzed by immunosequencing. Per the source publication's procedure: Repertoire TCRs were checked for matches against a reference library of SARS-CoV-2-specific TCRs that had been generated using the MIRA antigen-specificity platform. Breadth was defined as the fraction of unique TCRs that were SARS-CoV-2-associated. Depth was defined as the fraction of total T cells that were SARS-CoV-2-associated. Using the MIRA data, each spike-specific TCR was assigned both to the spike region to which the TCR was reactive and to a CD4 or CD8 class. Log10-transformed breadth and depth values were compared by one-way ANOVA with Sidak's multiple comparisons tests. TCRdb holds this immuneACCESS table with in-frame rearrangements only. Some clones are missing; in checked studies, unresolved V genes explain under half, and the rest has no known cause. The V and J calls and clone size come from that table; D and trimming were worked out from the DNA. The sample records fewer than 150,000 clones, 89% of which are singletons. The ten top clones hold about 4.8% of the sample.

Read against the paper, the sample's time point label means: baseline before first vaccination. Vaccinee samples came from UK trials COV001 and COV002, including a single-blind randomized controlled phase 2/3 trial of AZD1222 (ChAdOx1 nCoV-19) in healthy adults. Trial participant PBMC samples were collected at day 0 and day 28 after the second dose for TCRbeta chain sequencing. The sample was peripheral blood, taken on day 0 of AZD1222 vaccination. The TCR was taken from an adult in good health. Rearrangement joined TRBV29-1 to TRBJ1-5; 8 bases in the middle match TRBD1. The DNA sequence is TGCAGCGTCCGGACAGGGTTTAATCAGCCCCAGCATTTT. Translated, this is CSVRTGFNQPQHF. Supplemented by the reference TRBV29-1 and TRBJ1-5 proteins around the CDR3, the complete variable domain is SAVISQKPSRDICQRGTSLTIQCQVDSQVTMMFWYRQQPGQSLTLIATANQGSEATYESGFVIDKFPISRPNLTFSTLTVSNMSPEDSSIYLCSVRTGFNQPQHFGDGTRLSIL.